The 14 T cell receptor beta chains given below trace back to one sample, sequenced in a study of siplizumab effects on memory and regulatory T cells. Sequencing used immunoSEQ multiplex PCR; TCRdb keeps in-frame clones, though not all of them. The sample lists about 64,000 clones; nearly 98% were seen once. The specimen sequenced was naive CD8+ T cells sorted from blood. The receptors were gathered from a human donor in good health.

The chain joins TRBV19 to TRBJ1-1; no clear D gene. Germline CDR1 is LNHDA and CDR2 is SQIVND (reference sequence). The CDR3 spans 14 residues. V was clipped by 3 bases and J by 0 bases, with 8 bases between them. The CDR3 region has the DNA TGTGCCAGTAGTATCTGGACCGTGAACACTGAAGCTTTCTTT. As protein: CASSIWTVNTEAFF.

The chain recombines TRBV19 with TRBJ2-7; TRBD2 matches at 9 bases. Germline loops: CDR1 LNHDA, CDR2 SQIVND (reference sequence). The CDR3 has 14 residues. With 7 bases clipped from V and 4 bases from J, the junction kept 8 bases outside the gene matches. CDR3 sequence (DNA): TGTGCCAGTACCCCCGGGACTAGCCCATACGAGCAGTACTTC. Protein: CASTPGTSPYEQYF. Full variable domain (rest looked up from reference TRBV19 and TRBJ2-7): DGGITQSPKYLFRKEGQNVTLSCEQNLNHDAMYWYRQDPGQGLRLIYYSQIVNDFQKGDIAEGYSVSREKKESFPLTVTSAQKNPTAFYLCASTPGTSPYEQYFGPGTRLTVT.

The genes are TRBV5-1 and TRBJ2-3; a possible D gene is TRBD1 (5 bases). Germline CDR1 reads SGHRS; CDR2 reads YFSETQ. The CDR3 contains 15 residues. Trimming removed 0 bases at V and 3 bases at J, with 11 bases between. In DNA, the CDR3 is TGCGCCAGCAGCTTGGAAAGGGGTAGGACAGATACGCAGTATTTT. Residues: CASSLERGRTDTQYF.

This clone came up once. V usage is TRBV5-5 and J usage is TRBJ2-1, with TRBD2 matching 9 bases. This CDR3 has 16 residues. Trimming took 4 bases from V and 4 from J; bases not matched to a gene: 9. Germline CDR1 reads SGHKS; CDR2 reads YYEKEE (reference sequence). The CDR3 sequence is CASSMETSGVYNEQFF. The CDR3 nucleotides read TGTGCCAGCAGCATGGAGACTAGCGGAGTATACAATGAGCAGTTCTTC.

This chain connects TRBV19 to TRBJ1-1, with D possibly TRBD1 on 5 matching bases. Germline V gene sequence: CDR1 LNHDA, CDR2 SQIVND (reference sequence). The V end was cut by 3 bases, the J end by 3 bases, with 11 bases between. CDR3 size: 14 residues. CDR3 loop: CASSIGQGYTEAFF. As DNA, the CDR3 is TGTGCCAGTAGTATCGGCCAGGGATACACTGAAGCTTTCTTT.

This chain links TRBV30 with TRBJ2-1; D tentatively fits TRBD1 or TRBD2 (5 bases each). Germline loops: CDR1 GTSNPN, CDR2 SVGIG (reference sequence). V shed 3 bases and J shed 2 bases, with 14 bases lying between them. The CDR3 contains 15 residues. CDR3 in DNA: TGTGCCTGGAGAGCCCGGGACCGAACCTACAATGAGCAGTTCTTC. It translates to CAWRARDRTYNEQFF.

This chain connects TRBV18 to TRBJ2-7; D remains unclear. In germline, CDR1 is KGHSH, CDR2 LQKENI. The CDR3 runs 14 residues. The V end was cut by 0 bases, the J end by 2 bases, with 8 bases between. CDR3 nucleotide sequence: TGTGCCAGCTCACCACCTCAAGATCCCTACGAGCAGTACTTC. This codes for CASSPPQDPYEQYF. Full variable domain (outside the CDR3, taken from reference TRBV18 and TRBJ2-7): NAGVMQNPRHLVRRRGQEARLRCSPMKGHSHVYWYRQLPEEGLKFMVYLQKENIIDESGMPKERFSAEFPKEGPSILRIQQVVRGDSAAYFCASSPPQDPYEQYFGPGTRLTVT.

The gene calls are TRBV7-3 and TRBJ2-7, with 11 bases matching TRBD1. J lost 6 bases, V lost 4 bases, and 5 bases had no gene match. CDR1 and CDR2 (germline): SGHTA, FQGTGA. The CDR3 extends over 14 amino acids. This CDR3 reads CASSYAGTGGEQYF. The DNA of the CDR3 is TGTGCCAGCAGCTATGCCGGGACAGGGGGCGAGCAGTACTTC.

The chain recombines TRBV27 with TRBJ2-7; D tentatively fits TRBD1 or TRBD2 (6 bases each). The germline V gene has CDR1 MNHEY and CDR2 SMNVEV (reference sequence). Trimming stripped 2 bases from V and 5 bases from J, with 13 bases between. The CDR3 consists of 14 residues. In DNA, the CDR3 is TGTGCCAGCAGTTTAGTGGGGGGCCTGGACGAGCAGTACTTC. It translates to CASSLVGGLDEQYF.

The genes are TRBV19 and TRBJ1-4, with D perhaps TRBD1 (6 bases). The CDR3 spans 12 residues. Germline V lookup: CDR1 LNHDA, CDR2 SQIVND (reference sequence). Trimming took 7 bases from V and 9 from J, leaving 12 bases between them. The CDR3 DNA sequence: TGTGCCAGTAACCGACAGGAAAAAAAACTGTTTTTT. The encoded protein is CASNRQEKKLFF.

The genes are TRBV19 and TRBJ2-7; TRBD2 agrees at 12 bases. Germline V CDR1 and CDR2: LNHDA, SQIVND (reference sequence). CDR3 length equals 14 residues. The V segment lost 5 bases and the J segment 7 bases; nucleotides outside the gene matches: 6. The CDR3 nucleotides are TGTGCCAGTAGTTTGACTAGCGGGGGAAGGGAGCAGTACTTC. Translating gives CASSLTSGGREQYF.

The genes are TRBV30 and TRBJ1-1; perhaps TRBD1 as D (6 bases). The germline V gene encodes CDR1 GTSNPN and CDR2 SVGIG (reference sequence). This CDR3 is built from 15 residues. V shed 5 bases and J shed 4 bases, with 20 bases lying between them. The CDR3 nucleotides read TGTGCCTGGTCCTCCGGACAGACTACAGGCACTGAAGCTTTCTTT. Protein sequence: CAWSSGQTTGTEAFF.

The V gene is TRBV5-4, the J gene TRBJ2-1; 7 positions agree with TRBD2. The CDR3 sequence is 16 residues long. V lost 2 bases, J lost 6 bases, and 11 bases stayed unmatched. Germline CDR1 is SGHNT and CDR2 is YYREEE (reference sequence). This CDR3 is CASSFTLGRGVNEQFF. DNA for the CDR3: TGTGCCAGCAGCTTTACTCTGGGGAGGGGTGTCAATGAGCAGTTCTTC.

The V and J genes are TRBV4-2 and TRBJ1-2; 9 positions match TRBD1. With V trimmed by 0 bases and J by 6 bases, 2 bases remained unmatched. The CDR3 consists of 14 residues. The germline gives CDR1 LGHNA, CDR2 YNFKEQ. CDR3 loop: CASSQDRDRDGYTF. The CDR3 DNA is TGTGCCAGCAGCCAAGATCGGGACAGGGATGGCTACACCTTC.